These 32 T cell receptor beta chains were sequenced from one sample in a study of chemoradiotherapy in HPV16-positive cancers. Method: immunoSEQ multiplex PCR; TCRdb's copy keeps in-frame clones and lacks some. The table records some 14,000 clones, nearly 70% of them present only once. Collection took place from a patient who underwent chemoradiotherapy. These receptor sequences come from a human donor with HPV-associated anogenital cancer.

The genes are TRBV13 and TRBJ2-7, with TRBD1 identical over 8 bases. V lost 5 bases and J lost 2; bases outside the gene matches: 8. CDR3 length: 15 residues. Looked up from germline, CDR1 is PRHDT and CDR2 is FYEKMQ (reference sequence). The CDR3 DNA reads as TGTGCCAGCAGCCCTCGGACAGGGAGCACCTACGAGCAGTACTTC. Translated: CASSPRTGSTYEQYF.

This chain links TRBV18 with TRBJ1-5; 7 nucleotides match TRBD1. The CDR3 totals 17 residues. The germline V gene has CDR1 KGHSH and CDR2 LQKENI. Trimming at V came to 4 bases and at J to 3 bases, leaving 12 bases not matched to a gene. The CDR3 loop is CASSQDRASPNNQPQHF. CDR3 DNA: TGTGCCAGCTCACAAGACAGGGCGAGCCCTAACAATCAGCCCCAGCATTTT.

This clone was recorded a few times. The chain employs TRBV2 and TRBJ1-1; 9 nucleotides align to TRBD1. With V trimmed by 6 bases and J by 1 base, 15 bases remained unmatched. CDR3 size: 18 residues. Looked up from germline, CDR1 is SNHLY and CDR2 is FYNNEI. This chain's CDR3 is CASSHIRDRAFGNTEAFF. CDR3 nucleotide sequence: TGTGCCAGCAGCCACATCCGGGACAGGGCCTTTGGGAACACTGAAGCTTTCTTT.

The rearrangement links TRBV19 to TRBJ1-4; D is perhaps TRBD1 (6 bases). This CDR3 has 14 amino acids. V was shortened by 7 bases and J by 7 bases, with 16 bases between the two germline ends. The germline CDR1 and CDR2 sequences are LNHDA and SQIVND (reference sequence). The CDR3 here is CASNILGRGEKLFF. The CDR3 region has the DNA TGTGCCAGTAATATTCTGGGCAGGGGTGAAAAACTGTTTTTT.

The V and J genes are TRBV28 and TRBJ1-2, with unresolved D. Germline values: CDR1 MDHEN, CDR2 SYDVKM. V lost 5 bases, J lost 2 bases, and 15 bases lay in between. CDR3 length equals 15 residues. CDR3 protein: CASSDSVTDNYGYTF. CDR3 in DNA: TGTGCCAGCAGTGATTCTGTGACCGACAACTATGGCTACACCTTC.

This clone was detected only a few times. The chain is built from TRBV30 and TRBJ1-1; tentative D call: TRBD1 (6 bases). The CDR3 is 13 residues long. V gave up 2 bases and J gave up 4 bases, with 11 bases separating them. From germline, CDR1 is GTSNPN and CDR2 SVGIG (reference sequence). The CDR3 DNA is TGTGCCTGGAGTACAGGGTTTGGCACTGAAGCTTTCTTT. It codes for CAWSTGFGTEAFF.

The gene calls are TRBV29-1 and TRBJ1-1; D is undetermined. Germline V lookup: CDR1 SQVTM, CDR2 ANQGSEA. The CDR3 extends over 13 amino acids. The V end lost 1 base, the J end lost 11 bases, and 17 bases lay between the germline ends. The CDR3 loop is CSVEVQGRSNAFF. Here the CDR3 DNA reads TGCAGCGTTGAAGTACAAGGACGGTCAAACGCTTTCTTT.

The chain uses TRBV7-9 and TRBJ2-5; TRBD1 aligns across 8 bases. The CDR3 has 14 amino acids. V shed 1 base, J shed 4 bases, and the junction held 2 bases outside the gene matches. Germline CDR1 is SEHNR and CDR2 is FQNEAQ (reference sequence). In DNA form, the CDR3 reads TGTGCCAGCAGCTTAGGTACAGGGGGAGAGACCCAGTACTTC. This codes for CASSLGTGGETQYF.

This clone was counted a few times. The chain uses TRBV12-1 and TRBJ1-2; the DNA was not compared with TRBD1, the D call given in the table. TRBV12-1 is termed a pseudogene. CDR3 length: 15 residues. The CDR3 DNA sequence: TGTGCCAGCAGCTTTCGGGACAGGGGTGGGATTGGCTACACCTTC. Translating gives CASSFRDRGGIGYTF.

A few counts support this clone. V and J are TRBV7-2 and TRBJ2-5, with D uncertain. V was shortened by 2 bases and J by 5 bases, with 9 bases between the two germline ends. The V gene's germline CDR1 is SGHTA and CDR2 FQGNSA. The CDR3 extends over 13 amino acids. CDR3 residues: CASSLNRRETQYF. CDR3 DNA: TGTGCCAGCAGCTTAAACCGTAGGGAGACCCAGTACTTC.

This clone was seen once. The chain combines TRBV27 with TRBJ2-7, with 7 bases fitting TRBD2. CDR1 MNHEY and CDR2 SMNVEV come from the germline V gene (reference sequence). V shed 3 bases, J shed 4 bases, and the junction held 3 bases outside the gene matches. This CDR3 contains 13 residues. DNA for the CDR3: TGTGCCAGCAGTTTCCGGGAGGATTACGAGCAGTACTTC. Translation gives CASSFREDYEQYF.

This chain connects TRBV4-1 to TRBJ1-5; TRBD1 aligns across 7 bases. The CDR3 is 14 amino acids. Germline trimming cut 0 bases from V and 5 bases from J; bases unmatched to any gene: 1. Germline V CDR1 and CDR2: MGHRA, YSYEKL. This CDR3 reads CASSQEDRYQPQHF. The DNA of the CDR3 is TGCGCCAGCAGCCAAGAGGACAGGTATCAGCCCCAGCATTTT.

The gene calls are TRBV19 and TRBJ1-2; 10 bases align to TRBD1. This CDR3 comprises 16 residues. Trimming removed 6 bases from V and 7 bases from J; junction bases left unmatched: 14. The germline CDR1 and CDR2 sequences are LNHDA and SQIVND (reference sequence). CDR3 coding DNA: TGTGCCAGTAGCCTATCACTGGGACAGGGGTTTGGTGGCTACACCTTC. Protein sequence: CASSLSLGQGFGGYTF.

The J gene is TRBJ2-2, the V gene TRBV19, with 8 bases aligning to TRBD2. Unmatched junction bases numbered 2, after V lost 6 bases and J lost 2 bases. CDR3 length equals 14 residues. CDR1 is LNHDA and CDR2 is SQIVND in the germline V gene (reference sequence). The CDR3 coding sequence is TGTGCCAGTAGCAGCGGGGGTAACACCGGGGAGCTGTTTTTT. Protein: CASSSGGNTGELFF.

V usage is TRBV7-2 and J usage is TRBJ2-1, with a weak D call TRBD2 (7 bases). Trimming pared 1 base from V and 2 bases from J, leaving 9 bases between. The length of the CDR3 is 15 residues. Germline CDR1 reads SGHTA; CDR2 reads FQGNSA. Written as DNA, the CDR3 is TGTGCCAGCAGCTTAGACGGGGGGCCCTACAATGAGCAGTTCTTC. The encoded protein is CASSLDGGPYNEQFF.

The rearrangement uses TRBV6-1 and TRBJ2-2, with D perhaps TRBD1 (6 bases). Trimming left V 8 bases short and J 4 bases short, with 14 bases between. Germline values: CDR1 MNHNS, CDR2 SASEGT. The CDR3 covers 14 residues. The CDR3: CASLQGWSTGELFF. CDR3 coding DNA: TGTGCCAGCCTCCAGGGGTGGTCCACCGGGGAGCTGTTTTTT.

The chain employs TRBV10-3 and TRBJ2-1; perhaps TRBD1 as D (7 bases). Germline V gene data show CDR1 as ENHRY and CDR2 as SYGVKD. The V gene lost 6 bases and the J gene lost 3 bases, with 15 bases spanning the gap. This CDR3 comprises 15 residues. This CDR3 is CAIRGGQLSYNEQFF. The DNA of the CDR3 is TGTGCCATCAGGGGGGGACAGCTGAGCTACAATGAGCAGTTCTTC.

The chain joins TRBV23-1 to TRBJ1-2; 8 bases are shared with TRBD1. TRBV23-1 is assigned to the ORF class and has an uncertain function. The CDR3 has 18 residues. The V gene end was trimmed by 6 bases and the J gene end by 6 bases; junction bases not matched to a gene: 21. The CDR3 DNA follows: TGCGCCAGCAGCCCCAAGAGCAGGGGGCGCCGCTCTAGGGATGGCTACACCTTC. Protein product: CASSPKSRGRRSRDGYTF.

This chain links TRBV19 with TRBJ2-3, with unresolved D. This CDR3 comprises 13 residues. Germline CDR1 and CDR2: LNHDA and SQIVND (reference sequence). Between the trimmed V and J ends, which lost 7 bases and 2 bases, there was a span of 10 bases. This CDR3 is CASKNTNTDTQYF. CDR3 DNA: TGTGCCAGTAAGAATACTAACACAGATACGCAGTATTTT.

The chain carries TRBV6-1 and TRBJ2-1; D may match TRBD1 or TRBD2 (6 bases each). Trimming shortened V by 8 bases and J by 6 bases, and 17 bases separated the two germline ends. Germline V gene data show CDR1 as MNHNS and CDR2 as SASEGT. CDR3 length: 14 amino acids. Here the CDR3 reads CASGRLGGINEQFF. CDR3 coding DNA: TGTGCCAGCGGACGACTAGGGGGGATCAATGAGCAGTTCTTC.

This clone was seen a handful of times. CDR3 sequence: CASIGGYEAFF. The CDR3 DNA reads TGTGCCAGCATTGGGGGATATGAAGCTTTCTTT. The chain links TRBV2 to TRBJ1-1, with D maybe TRBD1 (5 bases). The CDR3 totals 11 residues. The germline V gene encodes CDR1 SNHLY and CDR2 FYNNEI. V lost 7 bases, J lost 7 bases, and 10 bases lay in between. Combining the CDR3 with reference TRBV2 and TRBJ1-1 gives the whole variable domain EPEVTQTPSHQVTQMGQEVILRCVPISNHLYFYWYRQILGQKVEFLVSFYNNEISEKSEIFDDQFSVERPDGSNFTLKIRSTKLEDSAMYFCASIGGYEAFFGQGTRLTVV.

This chain uses TRBV6-1 with TRBJ1-6; 11 nucleotides align to TRBD1. The V gene's germline CDR1 is MNHNS and CDR2 SASEGT. The CDR3 is 15 amino acids. The junction had 6 bases not matched to a gene; V was cut back by 4 bases and J by 10 bases. The DNA of the CDR3 is TGTGCCAGCAGTGGGAGGGGACAGGGGGAGTCACCCCTCCACTTT. Amino acids: CASSGRGQGESPLHF.

This chain joins TRBV15 and TRBJ1-3; D is possibly TRBD1 (5 bases). V lost 5 bases, J lost 0 bases, and 11 bases lay in between. The germline CDR1 and CDR2 sequences are LNHNV and YYDKDF (reference sequence). CDR3 length equals 15 residues. For the CDR3, the DNA is TGTGCCACCAGCCTCGGGGGGAACTCTGGAAACACCATATATTTT. As protein: CATSLGGNSGNTIYF. Variable domain in full (rest from reference TRBV15 and TRBJ1-3): DAMVIQNPRYQVTQFGKPVTLSCSQTLNHNVMYWYQQKSSQAPKLLFHYYDKDFNNEADTPDNFQSRRPNTSFCFLDIRSPGLGDTAMYLCATSLGGNSGNTIYFGEGSWLTVV.

This clone turned up a few times. This chain joins TRBV7-2 and TRBJ2-1; a weak D match, TRBD2 (7 bases). This CDR3 spans 14 amino acids. The germline V gene has CDR1 SGHTA and CDR2 FQGNSA. The V and J ends lost 7 bases and 8 bases respectively, with 18 bases between them. The CDR3 nucleotides are TGTGCCAGCAACGATAGGGGGGGGGCCGATGAGCAGTTCTTC. This gives the protein CASNDRGGADEQFF. The full variable domain, completed using reference TRBV7-2 and TRBJ2-1, is GAGVSQSPSNKVTEKGKDVELRCDPISGHTALYWYRQSLGQGLEFLIYFQGNSAPDKSGLPSDRFSAERTGGSVSTLTIQRTQQEDSAVYLCASNDRGGADEQFFGPGTRLTVL.

The V call is TRBV2, the J call TRBJ2-3; TRBD1 matches 10 bases. Trimming cost V 4 bases and J 3 bases; bases outside gene matches: 1. The CDR3 covers 14 residues. Germline CDR1 and CDR2: SNHLY and FYNNEI. Here the CDR3 DNA reads TGTGCCAGCAGTGGACAGGGGGCGACAGATACGCAGTATTTT. It is translated as CASSGQGATDTQYF.

J is TRBJ2-2 and V is TRBV19; D unresolved. V lost 6 bases to trimming and J lost 5 bases, with 10 bases between them. Germline lookup yields CDR1 LNHDA and CDR2 SQIVND (reference sequence). The CDR3 extends over 13 amino acids. The DNA for the CDR3 is TGTGCCAGTAGGGACCCTGGGACCGGGGAGCTGTTTTTT. Translation gives CASRDPGTGELFF.

V is TRBV10-3 and J is TRBJ1-3; 7 bases agree with TRBD1. CDR1 is ENHRY and CDR2 is SYGVKD in the germline V gene. The CDR3 extends over 14 amino acids. The junction had 0 bases not matched to a gene; V was cut back by 2 bases and J by 2 bases. CDR3 sequence reads: CAISETGAGNTIYF. As DNA, the CDR3 is TGTGCCATCAGTGAGACAGGGGCTGGAAACACCATATATTTT.

V usage is TRBV7-8 and J usage is TRBJ1-2; D remains unclear. Germline V gives CDR1 SGHVS, CDR2 FQNEAQ. Trimming stripped 3 bases from V and 2 bases from J, with 4 bases between. This CDR3 comprises 12 residues. The DNA of the CDR3 is TGTGCCAGCAGCTTGGCAAACTATGGCTACACCTTC. This translates into CASSLANYGYTF. Full variable domain (rest looked up from reference TRBV7-8 and TRBJ1-2): GAGVSQSPRYKVAKRGQDVALRCDPISGHVSLFWYQQALGQGPEFLTYFQNEAQLDKSGLPSDRFFAERPEGSVSTLKIQRTQQEDSAVYLCASSLANYGYTFGSGTRLTVV.

This sequence joins TRBV9 and TRBJ1-2; D gene ambiguous. V lost 3 bases, J lost 5 bases, and 8 bases lay in between. The germline CDR1 and CDR2 sequences are SGDLS and YYNGEE. The CDR3 has 12 residues. CDR3 amino acids: CASSGGGYGYTF. The CDR3 region has the DNA TGTGCCAGCAGCGGGGGAGGGTATGGCTACACCTTC.

The chain combines TRBV11-2 with TRBJ1-6; 9 bases agree with TRBD1. The V segment lost 1 base and the J segment 10 bases; nucleotides outside the gene matches: 5. The CDR3 runs to 15 residues. CDR1 and CDR2 (germline): SGHAT, FQNNGV. CDR3 amino acids: CASSLVGTGMSPLHF. The DNA for the CDR3 is TGTGCCAGCAGCTTAGTGGGGACAGGGATGTCACCCCTCCACTTT.

This chain joins TRBV28 and TRBJ1-4; 7 positions agree with TRBD1. This CDR3 is built from 14 residues. CDR1 is MDHEN and CDR2 is SYDVKM in the germline V gene. With 6 bases clipped from V and 5 bases from J, the junction kept 6 bases outside the gene matches. CDR3 region: CASSSGTENEKLFF. The CDR3 DNA sequence: TGTGCCAGCAGCTCCGGGACAGAAAATGAAAAACTGTTTTTT.

This clone showed up just once. The gene calls are TRBV4-3 and TRBJ1-2; D call uncertain. Germline-derived CDR1 and CDR2 are LGHNA and YSLEER. V lost 0 bases and J 4 bases, leaving 9 bases between the germline ends. The CDR3 extends over 14 amino acids. The CDR3 region has the DNA TGCGCCAGCAGCCAAGATCTGGGGTCCTATGGCTACACCTTC. This gives the protein CASSQDLGSYGYTF.